The 24 T cell receptor beta chains below all came from one sample that was sequenced in a study of shared clonotypes between healthy human individuals. Sequenced by immunoSEQ multiplex PCR; TCRdb stores in-frame clones only, minus some. The top ten hold around 1.6% of the sample, which has hundreds of thousands of clones, less than 85% seen once. The sequenced sample was memory CD4+ T cells sorted from blood. Subset specified: CD45RA-negative fraction. The receptors come from a woman aged 25 to 45 in good health.

This clone was counted only a few times. J is TRBJ1-2 and V is TRBV19; maybe TRBD1 (6 bases). With 10 bases removed from V and 2 bases from J, the gap between germline ends came to 17 bases. Germline CDR1 reads LNHDA; CDR2 reads SQIVND (reference sequence). The CDR3 totals 14 residues. CDR3 sequence: CATTPRGLNYGYTF. CDR3 coding DNA: TGTGCCACCACTCCGAGGGGGTTGAACTATGGCTACACCTTC.

V usage is TRBV28 and J usage is TRBJ1-5; TRBD1 is a possible D gene (6 bases). Trimming pared 6 bases from V and 3 bases from J, leaving 12 bases between. From germline, CDR1 is MDHEN and CDR2 SYDVKM. The CDR3 contains 14 residues. The CDR3 DNA is TGTGCCAGCAGAGAACAGGGTCCCAATCAGCCCCAGCATTTT. The encoded protein is CASREQGPNQPQHF.

The chain combines TRBV25-1 with TRBJ2-3; D remains unclear. This CDR3 comprises 12 residues. V lost 1 base, J lost 2 bases, and 1 base lay in between. Germline V lookup: CDR1 MGHDK, CDR2 SYGVNS. The CDR3 region is CASSESTDTQYF. The CDR3 bases are TGTGCCAGCAGTGAATCCACAGATACGCAGTATTTT.

The chain links TRBV7-6 to TRBJ2-1; D is perhaps TRBD2 (5 bases). The CDR3 contains 14 residues. Germline CDR1 reads SGHVS; CDR2 reads FNYEAQ. Trimming removed 4 bases at V and 6 bases at J, with 13 bases between. As DNA, the CDR3 is TGTGCCAGCAGCTCATGGAGGATAGGCAATGAGCAGTTCTTC. It yields the protein CASSSWRIGNEQFF.

The CDR3 DNA reads TGTGCCATCAGTGTGTCAGGGACCGAGACCCAGTACTTC. Its protein is CAISVSGTETQYF. The chain carries TRBV10-3 and TRBJ2-5, with D possibly called TRBD1 or TRBD2 (5 bases each). CDR3 size: 13 residues. Trimming removed 4 bases at V and 5 bases at J, with 11 bases between. The germline V gene has CDR1 ENHRY and CDR2 SYGVKD.

The V call is TRBV11-2, the J call TRBJ2-5; 8 bases line up with TRBD1. Germline V gene sequence: CDR1 SGHAT, CDR2 FQNNGV. The CDR3 length is 17 residues. After removal of 2 bases from V and 3 bases from J, the junction contained 11 bases not matched to a gene. CDR3 sequence reads: CASSLTRTGIGEETQYF. CDR3 coding DNA: TGTGCCAGCAGCTTAACCCGGACAGGGATAGGAGAAGAGACCCAGTACTTC.

The V call is TRBV13, the J call TRBJ2-1; maybe TRBD2 (7 bases). CDR3 size: 14 residues. Germline CDR1 reads PRHDT; CDR2 reads FYEKMQ (reference sequence). V was pared by 4 bases and J by 7 bases, with 14 bases between. The CDR3 spells CASSWGGGKNEQFF. The CDR3, as DNA: TGTGCCAGCAGCTGGGGAGGGGGAAAAAATGAGCAGTTCTTC.

This clone was seen ten or more times. At the DNA level, this CDR3 is encoded by other sequences in the same sample as well. This sequence joins TRBV25-1 and TRBJ2-2; D is ambiguous. Deletions cut 4 bases from V and 6 bases from J, with 6 bases between. Germline V gene lookup returns CDR1 MGHDK and CDR2 SYGVNS. CDR3 length equals 12 residues. The CDR3 sequence: CASSVGSGELFF. The CDR3, as DNA: TGTGCCAGCAGTGTGGGGTCCGGGGAGCTGTTTTTT.

The gene calls are TRBV6-1 and TRBJ2-3; 11 nucleotides agree with TRBD2. The CDR3 consists of 15 residues. The ends lost 6 bases at V and 4 bases at J; junction bases unmatched: 6. Germline CDR1 reads MNHNS; CDR2 reads SASEGT. The CDR3 coding sequence is TGTGCCAGCAGCCAACTAGCGGGAGATGCAGATACGCAGTATTTT. It is translated as CASSQLAGDADTQYF.

This chain joins TRBV11-2 and TRBJ2-7; TRBD1 agrees at 8 bases. The CDR3 covers 14 residues. The germline V gene encodes CDR1 SGHAT and CDR2 FQNNGV. Unmatched junction bases numbered 5, after V lost 2 bases and J lost 5 bases. CDR3 protein: CASSLRTQGDEQYF. CDR3 bases: TGTGCCAGCAGCTTACGAACACAGGGGGACGAGCAGTACTTC.

This clone has just a few counts. V usage is TRBV5-6 and J usage is TRBJ1-1; no definite D call. Germline V gene data show CDR1 as SGHDT and CDR2 as YYEEEE. V lost 0 bases, J lost 2 bases, and 11 bases lay in between. The CDR3 extends over 15 amino acids. CDR3 sequence: CASSLGRIVNTEAFF. The CDR3 DNA is TGTGCCAGCAGCTTGGGGCGGATCGTTAACACTGAAGCTTTCTTT.

The chain links TRBV6-1 to TRBJ1-2, with D perhaps TRBD1 (5 bases). The CDR3 consists of 15 residues. Per germline, CDR1 MNHNS and CDR2 SASEGT. Trimming took off 6 bases at V and 6 bases at J, with 20 bases between the two ends. The DNA of the CDR3 is TGTGCCAGCAGAACCCCCTTGGGAGGGGTAGATGGCTACACCTTC. It encodes CASRTPLGGVDGYTF.

The chain couples TRBV14 to TRBJ1-1; TRBD1 might be the D (5 bases). Germline V gene lookup returns CDR1 SGHDN and CDR2 FVKESK. This CDR3 has 16 amino acids. V shed 1 base and J shed 1 base, with 13 bases lying between them. The CDR3 reads CASSQARGRGNTEAFF. In DNA, the CDR3 is TGTGCCAGCAGCCAAGCCCGGGGTAGGGGGAACACTGAAGCTTTCTTT.

The chain combines TRBV5-1 with TRBJ1-3; 9 nucleotides align to TRBD1. CDR3 size: 15 residues. Losses at the gene ends were 5 bases for V and 1 base for J; bases not matched to a gene: 4. The V gene's germline CDR1 is SGHRS and CDR2 YFSETQ. The chain's CDR3 is CASSYGTGSGNTIYF. CDR3 nucleotide sequence: TGCGCCAGCAGTTACGGGACAGGGTCTGGAAACACCATATATTTT.

V is TRBV5-6 and J is TRBJ2-1; no clear D. Per germline, CDR1 SGHDT and CDR2 YYEEEE. Trimming took off 0 bases at V and 8 bases at J, with 18 bases between the two ends. The CDR3 runs 16 residues. Here the CDR3 reads CASSLVVLHINYEQFF. The CDR3 nucleotides read TGTGCCAGCAGCTTGGTTGTTCTCCACATCAACTATGAGCAGTTCTTC.

This clone was observed a handful of times. CDR3 bases: TGTGCCAGCAGTTACTCGAGTTATTTGAACACTGAAGCTTTCTTT. Protein sequence: CASSYSSYLNTEAFF. The chain combines TRBV6-5 with TRBJ1-1, with D unclear. CDR3 length: 15 residues. Between the trimmed V and J ends, which lost 0 bases and 0 bases, there was a span of 8 bases. CDR1 and CDR2 from the germline V gene are MNHEY and SVGAGI.

The V call is TRBV19, the J call TRBJ2-2; 14 nucleotides agree with TRBD2. Germline V CDR1 and CDR2: LNHDA, SQIVND (reference sequence). This CDR3 contains 18 residues. With 4 bases clipped from V and 1 base from J, the junction kept 5 bases outside the gene matches. The CDR3: CASSRGTSGSVNTGELFF. The CDR3 nucleotides read TGTGCCAGTAGTAGGGGGACTAGCGGGAGTGTGAACACCGGGGAGCTGTTTTTT.

CDR3 region: CASSLVWDSRGEQFF. CDR3 sequence (DNA): TGTGCCAGCAGCTTAGTATGGGACTCGAGGGGTGAGCAGTTCTTC. The chain carries TRBV11-2 and TRBJ2-1, with a possible D match to TRBD2 (6 bases). CDR1 SGHAT and CDR2 FQNNGV come from the germline V gene. Deletions cut 1 base from V and 9 bases from J, with 16 bases between. This CDR3 is built from 15 residues.

CDR3 in DNA: TGCGCCAGCAGCAGAGCGGGACTAGCGGGAGCTGGCACAGATACGCAGTATTTT. Its protein is CASSRAGLAGAGTDTQYF. The chain is built from TRBV4-1 and TRBJ2-3, with 14 positions matching TRBD2. The germline V gene has CDR1 MGHRA and CDR2 YSYEKL. CDR3 length: 18 amino acids. Germline trimming cut 5 bases from V and 1 base from J; bases unmatched to any gene: 8.

This chain joins TRBV11-3 and TRBJ2-1; TRBD1 might be the D (6 bases). CDR1 and CDR2 (germline): SGHNT, YENEEA. CDR3 length equals 17 residues. V lost 5 bases, J lost 1 base, and 18 bases lay in between. The CDR3 loop is CASSAGTLTVSYNEQFF. The CDR3 nucleotides read TGTGCCAGCAGCGCCGGGACACTTACTGTTTCCTACAATGAGCAGTTCTTC.

The chain recombines TRBV25-1 with TRBJ2-7, with D possibly TRBD1 on 6 matching bases. The CDR3 contains 14 residues. CDR1 and CDR2 from the germline V gene are MGHDK and SYGVNS. The germline V and J ends were trimmed by 3 bases and 2 bases, with 11 bases remaining between them. The chain's CDR3 is CASSETGQTYEQYF. The DNA of the CDR3 is TGTGCCAGCAGTGAGACCGGACAGACCTACGAGCAGTACTTC.

At least ten counts were recorded for this clone. This chain links TRBV6-4 with TRBJ2-1; 9 nucleotides agree with TRBD1. Germline V gene data show CDR1 as MRHNA and CDR2 as SNTAGT. The CDR3 spans 16 residues. The V and J ends lost 3 bases and 5 bases, in that order; junction bases with no gene match: 8. CDR3 region: CASSDYVGQGHNEQFF. The CDR3 DNA reads TGTGCCAGCAGTGATTATGTGGGACAGGGACACAATGAGCAGTTCTTC.

This clone was seen a handful of times. Other nucleotide sequences in the sample specify the same CDR3. The V and J genes are TRBV2 and TRBJ2-7; 8 bases agree with TRBD1. Germline V gene data show CDR1 as SNHLY and CDR2 as FYNNEI. The V segment lost 5 bases and the J segment 4 bases; nucleotides outside the gene matches: 1. CDR3 length equals 12 residues. The chain's CDR3 is CASSRTGYEQYF. The CDR3 region has the DNA TGTGCCAGCAGTAGGACAGGGTACGAGCAGTACTTC. Full variable domain (missing parts from reference TRBV2 and TRBJ2-7): EPEVTQTPSHQVTQMGQEVILRCVPISNHLYFYWYRQILGQKVEFLVSFYNNEISEKSEIFDDQFSVERPDGSNFTLKIRSTKLEDSAMYFCASSRTGYEQYFGPGTRLTVT.

J is TRBJ1-3 and V is TRBV19, with a possible D match to TRBD1 (5 bases). The V end was cut by 3 bases, the J end by 8 bases, with 14 bases between. The CDR3 contains 14 residues. Germline lookup yields CDR1 LNHDA and CDR2 SQIVND (reference sequence). CDR3 amino acids: CASSMPGRVDTIYF. Written as DNA, the CDR3 is TGTGCCAGTAGTATGCCTGGCAGGGTGGACACCATATATTTT.